Listed here is a single T cell receptor (beta chain). The data were obtained in a study of blood T cell repertoires in COVID-19. Overall study: The United States, Italy and Spain were the sources of the acute and convalescent COVID-19 samples.

Method: immunoSEQ multiplex PCR; TCRdb's copy keeps in-frame clones and lacks some. The sample lists around 200,000 clones, 75% to 90% occurring once. Germline-derived CDR1 and CDR2 are SGDLS and YYNGEE. This CDR3 is built from 14 residues. The J segment lost 5 bases and the V segment lost 0 bases, leaving 2 bases of the junction unmatched. The rearrangement links TRBV9 to TRBJ2-7; 10 bases are a match to TRBD2. The origin of this receptor is a human donor in a cohort sampled during active COVID-19. The sample consisted of peripheral blood. DNA for the CDR3: TGTGCCAGCAGCGTAGAAAGCGGGAGGGACGAGCAGTACTTC. It yields the protein CASSVESGRDEQYF.